This T cell receptor beta chain was documented in a study of early T cells in non-severe SARS-CoV-2 infection. As part of library construction, unique molecular identifiers were attached to individual cDNA molecules. Each CDR3 protein gets one entry after TCRdb re-called the 5' RACE reads with MiXCR. The sample holds 25,000 to 30,000 distinct CDR3 sequences; almost 4.5% are singletons and the top ten take 4.5% to 7%. This clonotype was recorded at least ten times. CDR3 size: 13 residues. Germline V gene sequence: CDR1 SQVTM, CDR2 ANQGSEA. V dropped 1 base and J dropped 3 bases, with 8 bases sitting between them.

The chain recombines TRBV29-1 with TRBJ2-3; no definite D call. This TCR was recovered from an adult who was a healthcare worker with PCR-confirmed SARS-CoV-2 infection or an uninfected control (not recorded which). Sequenced material: whole blood. CDR3 in DNA: TGCAGCGTTGAAGTTAGTGGGACAGATACGCAGTATTTT. Residues: CSVEVSGTDTQYF.